The clone carrying this T cell receptor (beta chain) was observed many times. No antigen is known for it. It was with previously described methods and listed TCR primers that bulk TCR libraries were made. TCRdb re-called the PCR reads with MiXCR, one entry per CDR3 protein. The table shows approximately 54,000 distinct CDR3 sequences, with about 25% occurring only once. The record originates from a study of molecular identifiers for immune sequencing clone quantification. Notes on the study in general: Spiked Jurkat TCR RNA equivalent to one cell was reportedly detectable in roughly 1 million naive cells. Highly expanded clones may be undercounted when identical TCR molecules share barcodes.

Trimming stripped 4 bases from V and 6 bases from J, with 11 bases between. Germline assignment: CDR1 SGHNT and CDR2 YYREEE (reference sequence). The CDR3 extends over 13 amino acids. The rearrangement uses TRBV5-4 and TRBJ1-5; D remains ambiguous. Material: naive CD8+ T cells from blood, with Jurkat cell RNA spiked in. Indicated subset: FACS-sorted CD8+CD4-CCR7+CD45RA+ naive T cells. The TCR was taken from a human donor in good health. Some libraries in this study had Jurkat cell RNA spiked in. CDR3 bases: TGTGCCAGCAGCGCTGACCCATCTCAGCCCCAGCATTTT. This sequence encodes CASSADPSQPQHF.